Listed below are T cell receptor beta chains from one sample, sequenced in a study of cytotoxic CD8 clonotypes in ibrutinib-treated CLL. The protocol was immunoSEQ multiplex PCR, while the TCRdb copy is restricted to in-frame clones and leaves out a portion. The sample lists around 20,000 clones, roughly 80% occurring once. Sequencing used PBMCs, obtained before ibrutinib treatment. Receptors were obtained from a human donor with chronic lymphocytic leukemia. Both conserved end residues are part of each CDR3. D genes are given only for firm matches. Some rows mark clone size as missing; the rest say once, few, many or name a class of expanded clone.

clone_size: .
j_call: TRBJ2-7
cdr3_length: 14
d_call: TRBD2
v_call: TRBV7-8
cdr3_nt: TGTGCCAGCAGCTTAGGGCGGGGGGCCTACGAGCAGTACTTC
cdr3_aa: CASSLGRGAYEQYF

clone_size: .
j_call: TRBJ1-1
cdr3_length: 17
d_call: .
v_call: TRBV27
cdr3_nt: TGTGCCAGCCGCGCCCGGGACCTCATCTTGGGGCGCACTGAAGCTTTCTTT
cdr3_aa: CASRARDLILGRTEAFF

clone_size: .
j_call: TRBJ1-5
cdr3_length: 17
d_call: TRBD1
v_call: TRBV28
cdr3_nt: TGTGCCAGCAGTTTAGCACGACAGGGACCTAGCAATCAGCCCCAGCATTTT
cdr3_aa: CASSLARQGPSNQPQHF

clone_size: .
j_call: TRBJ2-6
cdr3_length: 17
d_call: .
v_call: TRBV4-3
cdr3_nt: TGCGCCAGCAGCCAAGAGGGCGGGATCGGGGGGGCCAACGTCCTGACTTTC
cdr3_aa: CASSQEGGIGGANVLTF

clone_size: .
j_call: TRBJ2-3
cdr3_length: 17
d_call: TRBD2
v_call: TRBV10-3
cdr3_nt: TGTGCCATCAGTGGCTCGTCTACGGGGGGAGTCACAGATACGCAGTATTTT
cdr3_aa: CAISGSSTGGVTDTQYF

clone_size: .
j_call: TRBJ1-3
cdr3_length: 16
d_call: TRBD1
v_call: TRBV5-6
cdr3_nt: TGTGCCAGCAGCGCGCCTACAGGGGATTTTGGAAACACCATATATTTT
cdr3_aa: CASSAPTGDFGNTIYF

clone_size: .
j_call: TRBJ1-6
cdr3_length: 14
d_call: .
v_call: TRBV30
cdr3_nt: TGTGCCTGGAGTGTTTTCCAAGATAATTCACCCCTCCACTTT
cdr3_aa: CAWSVFQDNSPLHF

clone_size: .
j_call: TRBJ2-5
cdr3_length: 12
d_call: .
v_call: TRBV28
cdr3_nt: TGTGCCAGCAGTTTAAAGGCGGCAACCCAGTACTTC
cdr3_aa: CASSLKAATQYF

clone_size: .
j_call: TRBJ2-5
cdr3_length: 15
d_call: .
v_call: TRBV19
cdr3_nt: TGTGCCAGTAGAAGAGGAGGGGCGAGAGGGGAGACCCAGTACTTC
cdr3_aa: CASRRGGARGETQYF

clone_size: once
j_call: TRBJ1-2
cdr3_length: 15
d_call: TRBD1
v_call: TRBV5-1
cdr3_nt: TGCGCCAGCAGCGCCGGGACAGGGGGAAGCTATGGCTACACCTTC
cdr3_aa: CASSAGTGGSYGYTF

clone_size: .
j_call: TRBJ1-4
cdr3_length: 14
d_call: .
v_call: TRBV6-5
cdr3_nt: TGTGCCAGCAGGGGCAGGGTAGAAGGTGAAAAACTGTTTTTT
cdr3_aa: CASRGRVEGEKLFF

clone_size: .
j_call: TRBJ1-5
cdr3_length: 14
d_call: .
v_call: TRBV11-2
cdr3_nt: TGTGCCAGCAGCTTACAGGGGTACCGTCAGCCCCAGCATTTT
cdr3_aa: CASSLQGYRQPQHF

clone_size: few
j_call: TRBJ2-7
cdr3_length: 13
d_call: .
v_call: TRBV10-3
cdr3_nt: TGTGCCATCAGTGATGGCAGCCATGGGGAGCAGTACTTC
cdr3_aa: CAISDGSHGEQYF

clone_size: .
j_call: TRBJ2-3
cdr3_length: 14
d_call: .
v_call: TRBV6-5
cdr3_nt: TGTGCCAGCAGACAGGGGGGGGCAGGGGATACGCAGTATTTT
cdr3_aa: CASRQGGAGDTQYF

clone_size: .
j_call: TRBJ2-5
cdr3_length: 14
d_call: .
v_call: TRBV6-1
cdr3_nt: TGTGCCAGCACAGAGGGTGGTTCGAGAGAGACCCAGTACTTC
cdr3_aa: CASTEGGSRETQYF

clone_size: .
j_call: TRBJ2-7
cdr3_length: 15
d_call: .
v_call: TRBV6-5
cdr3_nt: TGTGCCAGCAGAACTATCGGACGGACTGCCTACGAGCAGTACTTC
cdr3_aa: CASRTIGRTAYEQYF

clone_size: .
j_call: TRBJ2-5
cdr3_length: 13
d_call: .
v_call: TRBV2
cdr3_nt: TGTGCCAGCCGAGCAGAGGGTCCCAAGACCCAGTACTTC
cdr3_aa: CASRAEGPKTQYF

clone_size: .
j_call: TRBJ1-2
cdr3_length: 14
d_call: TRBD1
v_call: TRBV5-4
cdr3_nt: TGTGCCAGCAGCAGTACAGGGGCGGGCTATGGCTACACCTTC
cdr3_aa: CASSSTGAGYGYTF

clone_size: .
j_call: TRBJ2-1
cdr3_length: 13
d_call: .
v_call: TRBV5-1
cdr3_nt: TGCGCCAGCAGCGAATCGACGAGACAGCAGCAGTTCTTC
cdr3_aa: CASSESTRQQQFF

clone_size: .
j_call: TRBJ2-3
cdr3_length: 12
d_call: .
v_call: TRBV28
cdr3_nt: TGTGCCAGCAGTCTCTCCACAGATACGCAGTATTTT
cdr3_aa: CASSLSTDTQYF

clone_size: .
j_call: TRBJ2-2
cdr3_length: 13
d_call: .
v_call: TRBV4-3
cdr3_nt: TGCGCCAGCAGCTTGCTGGGCACCGGGGAGCTGTTTTTT
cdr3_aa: CASSLLGTGELFF

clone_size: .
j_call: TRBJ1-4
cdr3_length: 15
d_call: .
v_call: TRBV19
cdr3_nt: TGTGCCAGTAGTTCTGTCGGGGGCGGCGAGGAAAAACTGTTTTTT
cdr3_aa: CASSSVGGGEEKLFF

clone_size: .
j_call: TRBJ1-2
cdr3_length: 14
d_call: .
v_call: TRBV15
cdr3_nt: TGTGCCACCAGCAGAGATTTCCGTAGCTATGGCTACACCTTC
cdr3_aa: CATSRDFRSYGYTF

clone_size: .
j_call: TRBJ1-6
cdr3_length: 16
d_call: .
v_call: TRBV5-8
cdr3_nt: TGTGCCAGCAGCTACATCCAACTGAGCAGGGATTCACCCCTCCACTTT
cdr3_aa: CASSYIQLSRDSPLHF

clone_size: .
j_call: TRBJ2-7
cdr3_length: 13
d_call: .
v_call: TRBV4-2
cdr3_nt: TGTGCCAGCAGCCGAGCAGGGTCCTACGAGCAGTACTTC
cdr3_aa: CASSRAGSYEQYF

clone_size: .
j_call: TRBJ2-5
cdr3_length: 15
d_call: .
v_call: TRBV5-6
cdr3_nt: TGTGCCAGCAGCTTGTTAGGCAGGGGCCAAGAGACCCAGTACTTC
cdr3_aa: CASSLLGRGQETQYF

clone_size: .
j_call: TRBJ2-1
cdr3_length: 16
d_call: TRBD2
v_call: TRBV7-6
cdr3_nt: TGTGCCAGCAGCCTAGCGGGGGGAACGACTTCAATTGAGCAGTTCTTC
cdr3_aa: CASSLAGGTTSIEQFF

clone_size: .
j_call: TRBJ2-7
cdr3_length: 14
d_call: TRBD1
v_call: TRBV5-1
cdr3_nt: TGCGCCAGCAGCTCCCGGGACAGATCCTACGAGCAGTACTTC
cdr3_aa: CASSSRDRSYEQYF